A single sample gave rise to the 18 T cell receptor beta chains below, sequenced in a study of blood T cell repertoires in COVID-19. The table came from immunoSEQ multiplex PCR; TCRdb's copy has only in-frame clones and leaves some out. The table records approximately 260,000 clones, around 89% of them present only once. Input material: peripheral blood. The receptors originated from a woman in her forties with acute or convalescent COVID-19.

The gene calls are TRBV10-2 and TRBJ2-3, with 13 positions matching TRBD2. The CDR3 runs 19 residues. V shed 3 bases, J shed 0 bases, and the junction held 9 bases outside the gene matches. Per the germline V gene, CDR1 is WSHSY and CDR2 is SAAADI. The DNA of the CDR3 is TGCGCCAGCAGTGATTCGGGACTAGCGGGGAGAACTAGCACAGATACGCAGTATTTT. Its translation: CASSDSGLAGRTSTDTQYF.

This chain links TRBV7-9 with TRBJ1-1; no firm D call. Trimming left V 7 bases short and J 3 bases short, with 15 bases between. Germline V lookup: CDR1 SEHNR, CDR2 FQNEAQ (reference sequence). The CDR3 spans 14 residues. The CDR3 coding sequence is TGTGCCAGCACCCTAGACGGGATGGACACTGAAGCTTTCTTT. This codes for CASTLDGMDTEAFF.

The rearrangement links TRBV5-1 to TRBJ1-2; TRBD1 matches 7 bases. In germline, CDR1 is SGHRS, CDR2 YFSETQ. The CDR3 has 13 residues. V was clipped by 4 bases and J by 2 bases; unmatched bases: 2. CDR3 residues: CASSTGQNYGYTF. In DNA form, the CDR3 reads TGCGCCAGCAGCACGGGACAGAACTATGGCTACACCTTC.

The chain is built from TRBV2 and TRBJ1-2; 10 nucleotides line up with TRBD1. The germline V gene has CDR1 SNHLY and CDR2 FYNNEI. With V trimmed by 6 bases and J by 6 bases, 7 bases remained unmatched. CDR3 length: 14 amino acids. The CDR3 sequence: CASRRTGGRDGYTF. Written as DNA, the CDR3 is TGTGCCAGCAGAAGGACAGGGGGAAGGGATGGCTACACCTTC.

This chain connects TRBV6-6 to TRBJ1-1, with 7 bases fitting TRBD1. V dropped 5 bases and J dropped 8; count of bases not matched to a gene: 8. The CDR3 loop spans 13 amino acids. Germline assignment: CDR1 MNHNY and CDR2 SVGAGI (reference sequence). Here the CDR3 reads CASSHNEDREAFF. The CDR3 DNA follows: TGTGCCAGCAGTCACAATGAGGACAGGGAAGCTTTCTTT.

The sample holds a few counts of this clone. This chain uses TRBV19 with TRBJ2-5; maybe TRBD1 (5 bases). The CDR3 is made up of 13 amino acids. Germline CDR1 is LNHDA and CDR2 is SQIVND (reference sequence). V lost 0 bases, J lost 4 bases, and 6 bases lay in between. For the CDR3, the DNA is TGTGCCAGTAGTATAGAGGGGCCAGAGACCCAGTACTTC. This sequence encodes CASSIEGPETQYF.

The rearrangement joins TRBV24-1 to TRBJ1-5, with D uncertain. Looked up from germline, CDR1 is KGHDR and CDR2 is SFDVKD. The CDR3 length is 13 residues. V lost 3 bases to trimming and J lost 6 bases, with 8 bases between them. The CDR3 sequence: CATSDSVGQPQHF. The CDR3 DNA follows: TGTGCCACCAGTGATAGCGTGGGTCAGCCCCAGCATTTT.

V and J are TRBV3-1 (or the pseudogene TRBV3-2) and TRBJ1-5, with no clear D. This CDR3 has 15 amino acids. V was pared by 1 base and J by 6 bases, with 13 bases between. Germline assignment: CDR1 LGHDT and CDR2 YNNKEL (reference sequence). CDR3 sequence (DNA): TGTGCCAGCAGCCAAGTGTTCGAGACTGCTCAGCCCCAGCATTTT. Translation gives CASSQVFETAQPQHF.

This chain joins TRBV11-2 and TRBJ1-2; maybe TRBD1 (5 bases). Germline loops: CDR1 SGHAT, CDR2 FQNNGV. The germline V and J ends were trimmed by 5 bases and 7 bases, with 20 bases remaining between them. The CDR3 contains 15 residues. The CDR3 reads CASSPLSGRAGGYTF. CDR3 nucleotide sequence: TGTGCCAGCAGCCCTCTCTCCGGCAGGGCCGGTGGCTACACCTTC. Filled out from reference TRBV11-2 and TRBJ1-2, the complete variable domain reads EAGVAQSPRYKIIEKRQSVAFWCNPISGHATLYWYQQILGQGPKLLIQFQNNGVVDDSQLPKDRFSAERLKGVDSTLKIQPAKLEDSAVYLCASSPLSGRAGGYTFGSGTRLTVV.

The chain has TRBV27 and TRBJ2-5; D is perhaps TRBD2 (6 bases). Per the germline V gene, CDR1 is MNHEY and CDR2 is SMNVEV (reference sequence). The CDR3 covers 16 residues. V was cut by 3 bases and J by 2 bases, with 16 bases left in between. As DNA, the CDR3 is TGTGCCAGCAGTTTCGGGCGGGGAAGGGGTCAAGAGACCCAGTACTTC. Translated, it gives CASSFGRGRGQETQYF.

V and J are TRBV5-1 and TRBJ2-7; maybe TRBD1 (7 bases). CDR3 length equals 15 residues. V was cut by 0 bases and J by 7 bases, with 17 bases left in between. Germline V gene data show CDR1 as SGHRS and CDR2 as YFSETQ. Here the CDR3 DNA reads TGCGCCAGCAGCTTGGGGCAGGGGGGAGCGGTAGAGCAGTACGTC. Translated: CASSLGQGGAVEQYV.

The chain uses TRBV4-2 and TRBJ1-3; TRBD1 agrees at 7 bases. V dropped 3 bases and J dropped 0; count of bases not matched to a gene: 5. The length of the CDR3 is 16 residues. Germline V lookup: CDR1 LGHNA, CDR2 YNFKEQ. The CDR3 spells CASSHQTGSSGNTIYF. The DNA of the CDR3 is TGTGCCAGCAGCCACCAGACAGGGAGCTCTGGAAACACCATATATTTT.

This clone showed up just a few times. The chain links TRBV19 to TRBJ1-2; D might be TRBD1 (5 bases). Per germline, CDR1 LNHDA and CDR2 SQIVND (reference sequence). The CDR3 runs to 16 residues. V lost 7 bases, J lost 4 bases, and 22 bases lay in between. The CDR3 sequence is CASNPAWDLRGYGYTF. The CDR3 nucleotides are TGTGCCAGTAACCCGGCCTGGGACTTACGGGGCTATGGCTACACCTTC.

This clone appeared once. The chain uses TRBV30 and TRBJ1-5, with D maybe TRBD1 (6 bases). Trimming stripped 3 bases from V and 0 bases from J, with 18 bases between. The germline V gene has CDR1 GTSNPN and CDR2 SVGIG (reference sequence). This CDR3 region has 17 residues. CDR3 in DNA: TGTGCCTGGAGCCCCTGGACAGAATCATATAGCAATCAGCCCCAGCATTTT. Protein product: CAWSPWTESYSNQPQHF.

V and J are TRBV7-8 and TRBJ1-2; a weak D match, TRBD1 (5 bases). The CDR3 is made up of 14 amino acids. Trimming took off 6 bases at V and 0 bases at J, with 11 bases between the two ends. Germline V gene lookup returns CDR1 SGHVS and CDR2 FQNEAQ. The DNA of the CDR3 is TGTGCCAGCAGACAAGACAGTACTAACTATGGCTACACCTTC. It encodes CASRQDSTNYGYTF.

V is TRBV19 and J is TRBJ1-2; 7 bases are shared with TRBD1. With V trimmed by 6 bases and J by 2 bases, 9 bases remained unmatched. This CDR3 is 15 amino acids long. Per the germline V gene, CDR1 is LNHDA and CDR2 is SQIVND (reference sequence). CDR3 DNA: TGTGCCAGTAGCCCCACACAGGGGCGAAACTATGGCTACACCTTC. Its protein product is CASSPTQGRNYGYTF. The whole variable domain, remainder taken from reference TRBV19 and TRBJ1-2, is DGGITQSPKYLFRKEGQNVTLSCEQNLNHDAMYWYRQDPGQGLRLIYYSQIVNDFQKGDIAEGYSVSREKKESFPLTVTSAQKNPTAFYLCASSPTQGRNYGYTFGSGTRLTVV.

Turning to this clone: The same CDR3 can be traced to other DNA sequences in this sample. The chain combines TRBV5-6 with TRBJ1-2, with TRBD1 matching 7 bases. The length of the CDR3 is 14 residues. V lost 0 bases and J lost 1; bases outside the gene matches: 0. Germline V gene lookup returns CDR1 SGHDT and CDR2 YYEEEE. The DNA of the CDR3 is TGTGCCAGCAGCTTGGGACAGGGTAACTATGGCTACACCTTC. Translating it yields CASSLGQGNYGYTF.

The chain is built from TRBV6-5 and TRBJ1-5; perhaps TRBD1 as D (5 bases). The CDR3 runs 15 residues. Germline CDR1 reads MNHEY; CDR2 reads SVGAGI. V was trimmed by 0 bases and J by 0 bases, leaving 6 bases between them. Here the CDR3 DNA reads TGTGCCAGCAGTTACTCGGGGCGTAGCAATCAGCCCCAGCATTTT. This translates into CASSYSGRSNQPQHF.